A selection of T cell receptor beta chains follows, all from one sample in a study of blood T cell repertoires in COVID-19. Assay used: immunoSEQ multiplex PCR; TCRdb lists only in-frame clones, some missing. This sample has some 100,000 clones, with 75% to 90% found just once. The sample consisted of peripheral blood. These TCRs come from an older woman with active or convalescent COVID-19. Each CDR3 is given with its conserved first and last residue. A D gene is named only where the DNA matches it firmly. Clone size is not always given. Where it is, it says once, few, many or a class for expanded clones.

d_call: .
clone_size: .
j_call: TRBJ2-7
cdr3_length: 13
v_call: TRBV10-3
cdr3_aa: CAIRKTGTYEQYF
cdr3_nt: TGTGCCATCAGAAAGACAGGTACCTACGAGCAGTACTTC

d_call: TRBD1
clone_size: .
j_call: TRBJ1-1
cdr3_length: 14
v_call: TRBV19
cdr3_aa: CASSVGQANTEAFF
cdr3_nt: TGTGCCAGTAGTGTGGGACAGGCGAACACTGAAGCTTTCTTT

d_call: .
clone_size: .
j_call: TRBJ1-3
cdr3_length: 15
v_call: TRBV30
cdr3_aa: CAWTPQVLSGNTIYF
cdr3_nt: TGTGCCTGGACCCCCCAGGTCCTCTCTGGAAACACCATATATTTT

d_call: .
clone_size: .
j_call: TRBJ1-1
cdr3_length: 13
v_call: TRBV6-1
cdr3_aa: CASSEIKNTEAFF
cdr3_nt: TGTGCCAGCAGTGAAATCAAGAACACTGAAGCTTTCTTT

d_call: .
clone_size: .
j_call: TRBJ1-2
cdr3_length: 14
v_call: TRBV28
cdr3_aa: CASSSVQGFYGYTF
cdr3_nt: TGTGCCAGCAGCTCCGTGCAGGGATTCTATGGCTACACCTTC

d_call: .
clone_size: .
j_call: TRBJ1-2
cdr3_length: 12
v_call: TRBV2
cdr3_aa: CASSEGGLGYTF
cdr3_nt: TGTGCCAGCAGTGAAGGGGGCTTGGGCTACACCTTC

d_call: .
clone_size: .
j_call: TRBJ1-1
cdr3_length: 14
v_call: TRBV4-3
cdr3_aa: CASSQGPGFTEAFF
cdr3_nt: TGCGCCAGCAGCCAAGGCCCGGGTTTCACTGAAGCTTTCTTT

d_call: .
clone_size: .
j_call: TRBJ1-4
cdr3_length: 14
v_call: TRBV2
cdr3_aa: CASSVRQGYEKLFF
cdr3_nt: TGTGCCAGCAGTGTGCGGCAGGGTTACGAAAAACTGTTTTTT

d_call: TRBD2
clone_size: .
j_call: TRBJ2-1
cdr3_length: 16
v_call: TRBV5-4
cdr3_aa: CASSLEVAGGPGEQFF
cdr3_nt: TGTGCCAGCAGCTTGGAGGTAGCGGGAGGGCCTGGTGAGCAGTTCTTC

d_call: TRBD2
clone_size: .
j_call: TRBJ2-2
cdr3_length: 12
v_call: TRBV28
cdr3_aa: CASRDSGSVLFF
cdr3_nt: TGTGCCAGCAGGGATAGCGGGAGTGTGCTGTTTTTT

d_call: .
clone_size: .
j_call: TRBJ2-5
cdr3_length: 19
v_call: TRBV21-1
cdr3_aa: CASSKERSVGGRWRETQYF
cdr3_nt: TGTGCCAGCAGCAAAGAAAGGTCGGTGGGGGGGCGATGGAGAGAGACCCAGTACTTC

d_call: .
clone_size: .
j_call: TRBJ1-4
cdr3_length: 15
v_call: TRBV2
cdr3_aa: CASSVQRTGGEKLFF
cdr3_nt: TGTGCCAGCAGTGTACAAAGGACCGGAGGCGAAAAACTGTTTTTT

d_call: .
clone_size: .
j_call: TRBJ1-2
cdr3_length: 15
v_call: TRBV6-9
cdr3_aa: CASSPGLKKCYGYTF
cdr3_nt: TGTGCCAGCAGTCCGGGACTTAAGAAGTGCTATGGCTACACCTTC

d_call: TRBD1
clone_size: .
j_call: TRBJ1-1
cdr3_length: 14
v_call: TRBV28
cdr3_aa: CASRQGDQGTEAFF
cdr3_nt: TGTGCCAGCAGACAGGGGGACCAGGGTACTGAAGCTTTCTTT

d_call: .
clone_size: .
j_call: TRBJ2-1
cdr3_length: 11
v_call: TRBV6-5
cdr3_aa: CASSYAAGQFF
cdr3_nt: TGTGCCAGCAGTTACGCGGCGGGGCAGTTCTTC

d_call: .
clone_size: .
j_call: TRBJ1-6
cdr3_length: 17
v_call: TRBV7-9
cdr3_aa: CASSLARTGWSDSPLHF
cdr3_nt: TGTGCCAGCAGCTTAGCGCGTACAGGGTGGTCGGATTCACCCCTCCACTTT

d_call: .
clone_size: .
j_call: TRBJ1-5
cdr3_length: 16
v_call: TRBV25-1
cdr3_aa: CASSEGGRGSNQPQHF
cdr3_nt: TGTGCCAGCAGTGAAGGCGGGAGGGGGAGCAATCAGCCCCAGCATTTT

d_call: TRBD1
clone_size: .
j_call: TRBJ1-5
cdr3_length: 15
v_call: TRBV10-3
cdr3_aa: CAISEDRGLGQPQHF
cdr3_nt: TGTGCCATCAGTGAAGACAGGGGGCTGGGTCAGCCCCAGCATTTT

d_call: TRBD2
clone_size: .
j_call: TRBJ2-5
cdr3_length: 15
v_call: TRBV30
cdr3_aa: CAWRGTSGFEETQYF
cdr3_nt: TGTGCCTGGAGAGGGACTAGCGGGTTCGAAGAGACCCAGTACTTC

d_call: .
clone_size: .
j_call: TRBJ1-3
cdr3_length: 14
v_call: TRBV28
cdr3_aa: CASSFSGSGNTIYF
cdr3_nt: TGTGCCAGCAGTTTCTCCGGGTCGGGAAACACCATATATTTT

d_call: TRBD1
clone_size: .
j_call: TRBJ1-2
cdr3_length: 16
v_call: TRBV25-1
cdr3_aa: CASTPSQTGGVYGYTF
cdr3_nt: TGTGCCAGCACCCCGAGTCAGACAGGGGGTGTATATGGCTACACCTTC

d_call: TRBD1
clone_size: .
j_call: TRBJ1-1
cdr3_length: 16
v_call: TRBV28
cdr3_aa: CASGAGGRTEPNEAFF
cdr3_nt: TGTGCCTCAGGAGCAGGGGGCCGGACGGAGCCCAATGAAGCTTTCTTT

d_call: .
clone_size: .
j_call: TRBJ1-4
cdr3_length: 14
v_call: TRBV25-1
cdr3_aa: CASSLYRGNEKLFF
cdr3_nt: TGTGCCAGCAGTCTGTATCGCGGGAATGAAAAACTGTTTTTT

d_call: .
clone_size: .
j_call: TRBJ2-1
cdr3_length: 12
v_call: TRBV11-3
cdr3_aa: CASSNFYNEQFF
cdr3_nt: TGTGCCAGCAGCAACTTTTACAATGAGCAGTTCTTC

d_call: TRBD2
clone_size: .
j_call: TRBJ2-1
cdr3_length: 16
v_call: TRBV7-2
cdr3_aa: CASSVRAGPSYNEQFF
cdr3_nt: TGTGCCAGCAGCGTGAGAGCGGGGCCTTCCTACAATGAGCAGTTCTTC

d_call: TRBD1
clone_size: .
j_call: TRBJ2-7
cdr3_length: 14
v_call: TRBV2
cdr3_aa: CASGPRDRGYEQYF
cdr3_nt: TGTGCCAGCGGACCTCGGGACAGGGGCTACGAGCAGTACTTC

d_call: TRBD1
clone_size: .
j_call: TRBJ1-5
cdr3_length: 15
v_call: TRBV19
cdr3_aa: CASSTDRAYNQPQHF
cdr3_nt: TGTGCCAGTTCCACCGACAGGGCCTACAATCAGCCCCAGCATTTT

d_call: .
clone_size: .
j_call: TRBJ1-2
cdr3_length: 15
v_call: TRBV5-1
cdr3_aa: CASSLGASGEIGYTF
cdr3_nt: TGCGCCAGCAGCTTGGGGGCCAGTGGGGAGATTGGCTACACCTTC

d_call: TRBD2
clone_size: .
j_call: TRBJ2-2
cdr3_length: 15
v_call: TRBV28
cdr3_aa: CASSLSLGLIGELFF
cdr3_nt: TGTGCCAGCAGTTTATCCCTGGGACTAATCGGGGAGCTGTTTTTT

d_call: TRBD2
clone_size: .
j_call: TRBJ2-7
cdr3_length: 17
v_call: TRBV5-1
cdr3_aa: CASSPRRESQGYYEQYF
cdr3_nt: TGCGCCAGCAGCCCCCGGCGGGAGAGTCAGGGATACTACGAGCAGTACTTC

d_call: .
clone_size: .
j_call: TRBJ1-1
cdr3_length: 13
v_call: TRBV5-5
cdr3_aa: CASSFSGNTEAFF
cdr3_nt: TGTGCCAGCAGCTTTTCAGGGAACACTGAAGCTTTCTTT

d_call: TRBD1
clone_size: .
j_call: TRBJ2-3
cdr3_length: 17
v_call: TRBV18
cdr3_aa: CASSPQAGTGGADTQYF
cdr3_nt: TGTGCCAGCTCACCACAGGCCGGGACAGGGGGCGCCGATACGCAGTATTTT

d_call: .
clone_size: .
j_call: TRBJ1-6
cdr3_length: 15
v_call: TRBV5-4
cdr3_aa: CASSRQGGVNSPLHF
cdr3_nt: TGTGCCAGCAGCAGGCAAGGAGGGGTGAACTCACCCCTCCACTTT

d_call: .
clone_size: many
j_call: TRBJ1-6
cdr3_length: 14
v_call: TRBV21-1
cdr3_aa: CASSTDRRYSPLHF
cdr3_nt: TGTGCCAGCAGTACTGACAGGAGATATTCACCCCTCCACTTT

d_call: .
clone_size: few
j_call: TRBJ1-5
cdr3_length: 15
v_call: TRBV7-2
cdr3_aa: CASSSHQGGDQPQHF
cdr3_nt: TGTGCCAGCAGCTCCCATCAGGGAGGTGATCAGCCCCAGCATTTT

d_call: .
clone_size: .
j_call: TRBJ1-1
cdr3_length: 14
v_call: TRBV18
cdr3_aa: CASSPPYMNTEAFF
cdr3_nt: TGTGCCAGCTCACCACCGTACATGAACACTGAAGCTTTCTTT

d_call: .
clone_size: .
j_call: TRBJ2-7
cdr3_length: 11
v_call: TRBV2
cdr3_aa: CASRTIGQLDF
cdr3_nt: TGTGCCAGCCGCACAATCGGACAGCTTGACTTC

d_call: .
clone_size: .
j_call: TRBJ1-2
cdr3_length: 14
v_call: TRBV15
cdr3_aa: CATSRDSGAYGYTF
cdr3_nt: TGTGCCACCAGCAGAGATTCCGGAGCCTATGGCTACACCTTC

d_call: .
clone_size: .
j_call: TRBJ2-7
cdr3_length: 13
v_call: TRBV7-2
cdr3_aa: CASSLGWQREQYF
cdr3_nt: TGTGCCAGCAGCTTAGGTTGGCAACGCGAGCAGTACTTC

d_call: TRBD2
clone_size: .
j_call: TRBJ2-1
cdr3_length: 15
v_call: TRBV6-2/TRBV6-3
cdr3_aa: CASSRATSGVDEQFF
cdr3_nt: TGTGCCAGCAGTCGGGCGACTAGCGGGGTGGATGAGCAGTTCTTC

d_call: .
clone_size: .
j_call: TRBJ2-5
cdr3_length: 16
v_call: TRBV7-2
cdr3_aa: CASSLGEGLGQETQYF
cdr3_nt: TGTGCCAGCAGTTTAGGAGAGGGACTCGGACAAGAGACCCAGTACTTC

d_call: TRBD1
clone_size: .
j_call: TRBJ1-6
cdr3_length: 13
v_call: TRBV10-3
cdr3_aa: CAISEQGDSPLHF
cdr3_nt: TGTGCCATCAGTGAACAGGGGGACTCACCCCTCCACTTT

d_call: .
clone_size: .
j_call: TRBJ1-2
cdr3_length: 13
v_call: TRBV18
cdr3_aa: CASSRETDAGYTF
cdr3_nt: TGTGCCAGCTCACGTGAGACAGACGCGGGCTACACCTTC

d_call: .
clone_size: .
j_call: TRBJ2-7
cdr3_length: 14
v_call: TRBV5-1
cdr3_aa: CASSLAGSQYEQYF
cdr3_nt: TGCGCCAGCAGCTTGGCGGGTAGCCAATACGAGCAGTACTTC

d_call: TRBD1
clone_size: once
j_call: TRBJ1-6
cdr3_length: 15
v_call: TRBV14
cdr3_aa: CASSQQGTGRSPLHF
cdr3_nt: TGTGCCAGCAGCCAACAAGGGACAGGGAGGTCACCCCTCCACTTT

d_call: .
clone_size: .
j_call: TRBJ2-7
cdr3_length: 15
v_call: TRBV5-1
cdr3_aa: CASSLASTMSREQYF
cdr3_nt: TGCGCCAGCAGCTTGGCCTCCACCATGAGTCGTGAGCAGTACTTC